The clone carrying this TCR beta chain was picked up a small number of times. The antigen is not known. Assay: immunoSEQ multiplex PCR; the TCRdb copy retains only in-frame clones and omits some. This sample has several thousand clones, with over 80% found just once. Resections took place in Japan or China from about 2013 to 2017. H&E slides confirmed each diagnosis, reviewed by two pathologists independently. The data belong to a study of immune evolution from preneoplasia to lung adenocarcinoma. General study points: From normal lung to invasive adenocarcinoma, top clone frequencies appeared to decrease. Clonality was highest in normal lung, lower in later-stage lesions apparently.

Trimming took 1 base from V and 1 from J, leaving 5 bases between them. The CDR3 covers 13 residues. Germline CDR1 SGHRS, CDR2 YFSETQ. J is TRBJ1-1 and V is TRBV5-1; D is uncertain. The TCR sequence derives from a donor older than 65 with lung adenocarcinoma. The specimen sequenced was FFPE adjacent normal lung tissue. CDR3 sequence: CASSLWGNTEAFF. The DNA of the CDR3 is TGCGCCAGCAGCTTGTGGGGGAACACTGAAGCTTTCTTT.